Shown below are 29 T cell receptor beta chains from a single sample sequenced in a study of blood T cell repertoires in COVID-19. TCRdb's table, derived via immunoSEQ multiplex PCR, lists solely in-frame clones and lacks some. In the table there are approximately 350,000 clones, 88% of which are singletons. Material: peripheral blood. These TCRs come from a woman aged 65 to 85 with COVID-19, enrolled during active disease.

This clone was counted a few times. The chain is built from TRBV14 and TRBJ1-2, with 7 bases fitting TRBD1. The CDR3 is 13 residues long. J gave up 5 bases and V 4 bases, and 4 bases lay outside the gene matches. Germline loops: CDR1 SGHDN, CDR2 FVKESK. The DNA of the CDR3 is TGTGCCAGCAGCCCCGGGACAGTTTATGGCTACACCTTC. Translation gives CASSPGTVYGYTF.

This clone was seen a single time. V and J are TRBV2 and TRBJ1-1; D is possibly TRBD1 (5 bases). Trimming cost V 8 bases and J 1 base, with 14 bases left between them. The CDR3 runs to 14 residues. Germline V gene lookup returns CDR1 SNHLY and CDR2 FYNNEI. The CDR3 here is CASHKGVGNTEAFF. The CDR3 DNA follows: TGTGCCAGCCACAAAGGGGTTGGGAACACTGAAGCTTTCTTT. Looking up the rest from reference TRBV2 and TRBJ1-1 gives the full variable domain: EPEVTQTPSHQVTQMGQEVILRCVPISNHLYFYWYRQILGQKVEFLVSFYNNEISEKSEIFDDQFSVERPDGSNFTLKIRSTKLEDSAMYFCASHKGVGNTEAFFGQGTRLTVV.

J is TRBJ1-1 and V is TRBV28; a weak D match, TRBD1 (5 bases). Germline lookup yields CDR1 MDHEN and CDR2 SYDVKM. The CDR3 covers 15 residues. The ends were cut back, 3 bases at V and 10 bases at J, with 21 bases in the middle. The CDR3 sequence is CASSFGAGPPLGAFF. CDR3 nucleotides: TGTGCCAGCAGTTTTGGGGCAGGCCCGCCACTGGGAGCTTTCTTT.

This clone was seen a handful of times. The rearrangement joins TRBV7-8 to TRBJ1-1; TRBD1 is a possible D gene (6 bases). Germline lookup yields CDR1 SGHVS and CDR2 FQNEAQ. Trimming removed 5 bases from V and 1 base from J, with 8 bases in between. The CDR3 has 13 amino acids. CDR3 DNA: TGTGCCAGCAGCAAGGACAGGAACACTGAAGCTTTCTTT. Its protein product is CASSKDRNTEAFF. The full variable domain, rest sourced from reference TRBV7-8 and TRBJ1-1, is GAGVSQSPRYKVAKRGQDVALRCDPISGHVSLFWYQQALGQGPEFLTYFQNEAQLDKSGLPSDRFFAERPEGSVSTLKIQRTQQEDSAVYLCASSKDRNTEAFFGQGTRLTVV.

The CDR3 DNA reads as TGTGCCAGCAGTGGGAACAGGGGCGAAGGCTACACCTTC. It specifies CASSGNRGEGYTF. The rearrangement uses TRBV28 and TRBJ1-2; TRBD1 agrees at 7 bases. The V segment lost 5 bases and the J segment 8 bases; nucleotides outside the gene matches: 8. Germline V gives CDR1 MDHEN, CDR2 SYDVKM. This CDR3 is 13 amino acids long.

Written as DNA, the CDR3 is TGTGCCAGCAGCCTCCTAGGGACAGGGGAAGCTTTCTTT. This codes for CASSLLGTGEAFF. The V and J genes are TRBV3-1 (or the pseudogene TRBV3-2) and TRBJ1-1; 9 bases fit TRBD1. This CDR3 contains 13 residues. Germline trimming cut 4 bases from V and 8 bases from J; bases unmatched to any gene: 5. Germline-derived CDR1 and CDR2 are LGHDT and YNNKEL (reference sequence).

This rearrangement joins TRBV5-6 to TRBJ1-6; the match to TRBD1 covers 7 bases. The CDR3 spans 15 residues. CDR1 SGHDT and CDR2 YYEEEE come from the germline V gene. V shed 1 base and J 6 bases; nucleotides not matched to a gene: 4. As DNA, the CDR3 is TGTGCCAGCAGCTTGTTCGCAGGGGGTAATTCACCCCTCCACTTT. This gives the protein CASSLFAGGNSPLHF.

The rearrangement uses TRBV12-1 and TRBJ2-4; the DNA was not compared with TRBD2, the D call given in the table. TRBV12-1 counts as a pseudogene. The CDR3 length is 18 residues. CDR3 coding DNA: TGTGCCAGCAGCTCGCGGACTAGCGGGGGGGTAGCCAAAAACATTCAGTACTTC. Translated, it gives CASSSRTSGGVAKNIQYF.

This clone was recorded a few times. Other DNA variants within this sample encode the same CDR3. The V call is TRBV9, the J call TRBJ1-1; D uncertain. The CDR3 consists of 13 residues. The V and J ends lost 0 bases and 2 bases respectively, with 5 bases between them. Germline-derived CDR1 and CDR2 are SGDLS and YYNGEE. The CDR3 protein is CASSVDRNTEAFF. CDR3 sequence (DNA): TGTGCCAGCAGCGTAGACAGAAACACTGAAGCTTTCTTT.

This clone was found a few times. The gene calls are TRBV6-1 and TRBJ1-6, with D maybe TRBD1 (6 bases). Germline assignment: CDR1 MNHNS and CDR2 SASEGT. The CDR3 runs to 16 residues. The ends were cut back, 2 bases at V and 5 bases at J, with 13 bases in the middle. This chain's CDR3 is CASSEMRPGDNSPLHF. DNA of the CDR3: TGTGCCAGCAGTGAAATGAGGCCAGGGGATAATTCACCCCTCCACTTT.

The chain carries TRBV7-8 and TRBJ1-5; 7 nucleotides line up with TRBD1. V trimming: 4 bases; J trimming: 2 bases; junction bases outside the gene matches: 5. This CDR3 comprises 15 residues. The germline CDR1 and CDR2 sequences are SGHVS and FQNEAQ. CDR3 sequence: CASSSDRSGNQPQHF. The CDR3 coding sequence is TGTGCCAGCAGCTCGGACAGGTCTGGCAATCAGCCCCAGCATTTT.

The genes are TRBV28 and TRBJ1-4; D possibly corresponds to TRBD1 (5 bases). This CDR3 is 15 amino acids long. Germline V gene sequence: CDR1 MDHEN, CDR2 SYDVKM. V dropped 8 bases and J dropped 5 bases, with 18 bases sitting between them. The CDR3 nucleotides read TGTGCCAGCTCCGTACCTCAGGGTGTCAATGAAAAACTGTTTTTT. Translation: CASSVPQGVNEKLFF.

The gene calls are TRBV3-1 (or the pseudogene TRBV3-2) and TRBJ1-1; the D gene is possibly TRBD1 (5 bases). Germline V CDR1 and CDR2: LGHDT, YNNKEL (reference sequence). The CDR3 is made up of 14 amino acids. The ends were cut back, 4 bases at V and 8 bases at J, with 17 bases in the middle. The CDR3 bases are TGTGCCAGCAGCCTTCAGGTGGCAGGGCTAGAAGCTTTCTTT. Translated, it gives CASSLQVAGLEAFF.

The chain joins TRBV19 to TRBJ1-1, with D possibly TRBD1 on 5 matching bases. The CDR3 totals 16 residues. Deletions cut 2 bases from V and 3 bases from J, with 16 bases between. CDR1 and CDR2 from the germline V gene are LNHDA and SQIVND (reference sequence). The CDR3 DNA sequence: TGTGCCAGTAGTATACTTCTTCGGGGGAGGGACACTGAAGCTTTCTTT. Its protein product is CASSILLRGRDTEAFF.

The chain carries TRBV4-1 and TRBJ1-2; D gene unclear. Trimming shortened V by 0 bases and J by 1 base, and 6 bases separated the two germline ends. In germline, CDR1 is MGHRA, CDR2 YSYEKL. The CDR3 is 14 residues long. CDR3 amino acids: CASSQDQDNYGYTF. The CDR3 DNA follows: TGCGCCAGCAGCCAAGATCAGGATAACTATGGCTACACCTTC.

This sequence joins TRBV30 and TRBJ2-5, with 7 positions matching TRBD2. The CDR3 spans 13 residues. The V gene end was trimmed by 2 bases and the J gene end by 5 bases; junction bases not matched to a gene: 5. Germline loops: CDR1 GTSNPN, CDR2 SVGIG (reference sequence). In nucleotides, the CDR3 is TGTGCCTGGAGTCGGGGGGAAGGGGAGACCCAGTACTTC. Its translation: CAWSRGEGETQYF.

This chain connects TRBV3-1 (or the pseudogene TRBV3-2) to TRBJ2-1, with TRBD1 matching over 11 bases. V gave up 4 bases and J gave up 8 bases; unmatched junction bases: 7. CDR3 size: 15 residues. In germline, CDR1 is LGHDT, CDR2 YNNKEL (reference sequence). CDR3: CASSPRDRGVDEQFF. CDR3 coding DNA: TGTGCCAGCAGCCCCCGGGACAGGGGGGTCGATGAGCAGTTCTTC.

This clone was counted a few times. The CDR3 nucleotides are TGTGCCAGCAGCCAGAAAGGCGGTCTTTCACCCCTCCACTTT. It codes for CASSQKGGLSPLHF. The chain combines TRBV3-1 (or the pseudogene TRBV3-2) with TRBJ1-6; D gene unclear. V lost 3 bases, J lost 9 bases, and 12 bases lay in between. This CDR3 is 14 amino acids long. Per the germline V gene, CDR1 is LGHDT and CDR2 is YNNKEL (reference sequence).

The chain combines TRBV24-1 with TRBJ1-2; 7 bases are a match to TRBD1. V was pared by 3 bases and J by 2 bases, with 8 bases of the junction left unmatched. Germline V gene data show CDR1 as KGHDR and CDR2 as SFDVKD. The CDR3 runs 16 residues. CDR3 loop: CATSDSKGAKNYGYTF. The CDR3 DNA reads as TGTGCCACCAGTGATAGTAAGGGGGCGAAAAACTATGGCTACACCTTC.

The CDR3 bases are TGTGCCAGCAGCTGGAGGGACTATGGCTACACCTTC. Translating gives CASSWRDYGYTF. V gene TRBV5-6 combines with J gene TRBJ1-2; D unresolved. The CDR3 contains 12 residues. Deletions cut 3 bases from V and 3 bases from J, with 6 bases between. From germline, CDR1 is SGHDT and CDR2 YYEEEE.

V is TRBV7-9 and J is TRBJ1-1, with D maybe TRBD1 (6 bases). V was trimmed by 5 bases and J by 6 bases, leaving 13 bases between them. Germline values: CDR1 SEHNR, CDR2 FQNEAQ (reference sequence). The CDR3 loop spans 13 amino acids. CDR3 region: CASSPSDRPEAFF. The CDR3 nucleotides read TGTGCCAGCAGCCCAAGCGACAGGCCTGAAGCTTTCTTT.

Only a few counts were recorded for this clone. V gene TRBV4-3 combines with J gene TRBJ2-1, with 9 bases lining up with TRBD1. Per germline, CDR1 LGHNA and CDR2 YSLEER. J was trimmed by 6 bases and V by 0 bases; bases with no gene match: 6. The CDR3 length is 16 residues. CDR3 nucleotide sequence: TGCGCCAGCAGCCAAGACACGGGACAGGGCGGCAATGAGCAGTTCTTC. This translates into CASSQDTGQGGNEQFF.

The chain couples TRBV4-2 to TRBJ2-5; 13 nucleotides agree with TRBD2. The length of the CDR3 is 15 residues. Germline trimming cut 3 bases from V and 5 bases from J; bases unmatched to any gene: 3. The germline V gene encodes CDR1 LGHNA and CDR2 YNFKEQ. The CDR3 here is CASSQGLAGRETQYF. Here the CDR3 DNA reads TGTGCCAGCAGCCAGGGACTAGCGGGGAGGGAGACCCAGTACTTC.

The V and J genes are TRBV19 and TRBJ1-2; TRBD1 matches at 9 bases. Trimming took 9 bases from V and 8 from J; bases not matched to a gene: 10. This CDR3 spans 13 amino acids. Germline V gene data show CDR1 as LNHDA and CDR2 as SQIVND (reference sequence). The CDR3 is CASTRDRALGYTF. The CDR3 DNA follows: TGTGCCAGCACCCGGGACAGGGCTTTAGGCTACACCTTC.

The CDR3 DNA sequence: TGTGCCAGCAGCTTAACCTCCGGGACTAGCGGGGGTTACAATGAGCAGTTCTTC. Protein sequence: CASSLTSGTSGGYNEQFF. The chain couples TRBV7-3 to TRBJ2-1, with 14 nucleotides matching TRBD2. Germline loops: CDR1 SGHTA, CDR2 FQGTGA. This CDR3 has 18 residues. J was trimmed by 4 bases and V by 0 bases; bases with no gene match: 5.

J is TRBJ2-7 and V is TRBV6-6; D remains ambiguous. The CDR3 totals 13 residues. Germline lookup yields CDR1 MNHNY and CDR2 SVGAGI (reference sequence). V shed 5 bases and J shed 3 bases, with 11 bases lying between them. CDR3 amino acids: CASSHSSYYEQYF. The CDR3 DNA follows: TGTGCCAGCAGTCACAGCTCATACTACGAGCAGTACTTC.

The gene calls are TRBV24-1 and TRBJ1-4; the match to TRBD1 covers 8 bases. Germline CDR1 is KGHDR and CDR2 is SFDVKD. Losses at the gene ends were 2 bases for V and 3 bases for J; bases not matched to a gene: 10. This CDR3 is built from 18 residues. The CDR3 bases are TGTGCCACCAGTGATTCGGCCAGGGGGCTCGCAGCTAATGAAAAACTGTTTTTT. Residues: CATSDSARGLAANEKLFF.

The chain is built from TRBV10-2 and TRBJ2-2, with D possibly matching TRBD1 (6 bases). This CDR3 is 15 amino acids long. V gave up 7 bases and J gave up 0 bases, with 12 bases separating them. Germline loops: CDR1 WSHSY, CDR2 SAAADI. For the CDR3, the DNA is TGCGCCAGCACCGCTGGACAGCCGAACACCGGGGAGCTGTTTTTT. Residues: CASTAGQPNTGELFF.

The chain employs TRBV21-1 and TRBJ2-1; the table's D call TRBD1 went unverified against the DNA. TRBV21-1 is a recognized pseudogene. This CDR3 is built from 16 residues. CDR3 nucleotides: TGTGCCAGCAGTCTAACAGGGGCCCTCCACTACAATGAGCAGTTCTTC. Its protein product is CASSLTGALHYNEQFF.